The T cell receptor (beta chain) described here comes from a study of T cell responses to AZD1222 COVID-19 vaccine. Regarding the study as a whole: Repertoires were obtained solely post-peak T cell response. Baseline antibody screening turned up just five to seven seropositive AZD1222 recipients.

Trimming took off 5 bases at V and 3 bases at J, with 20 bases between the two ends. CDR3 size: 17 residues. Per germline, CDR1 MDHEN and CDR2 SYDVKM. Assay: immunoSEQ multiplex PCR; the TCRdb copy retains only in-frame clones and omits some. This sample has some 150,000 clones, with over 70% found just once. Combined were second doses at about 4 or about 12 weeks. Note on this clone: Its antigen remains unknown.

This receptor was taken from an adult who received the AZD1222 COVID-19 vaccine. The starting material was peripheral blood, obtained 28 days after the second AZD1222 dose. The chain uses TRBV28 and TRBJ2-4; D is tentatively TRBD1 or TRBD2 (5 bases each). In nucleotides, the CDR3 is TGTGCCAGCAGTCCCAACAACTTGGGACCGATCAAAAACATTCAGTACTTC. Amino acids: CASSPNNLGPIKNIQYF.